Listed here are 28 T cell receptor beta chains from one sample, sequenced in a study of OX40 agonist ivuxolimab in advanced cancers. The table came from immunoSEQ multiplex PCR; TCRdb's copy has only in-frame clones and leaves some out. Of approximately 50,000 clones listed, nearly 85% are singletons. The starting material was CD4+ or CD8+ T cells sorted from blood, obtained in a trial of the OX40 agonist ivuxolimab. Source of these receptors: an adult with an advanced solid tumor such as melanoma, head and neck, liver or kidney cancer.

The V and J genes are TRBV5-4 and TRBJ2-2; D not certain. The CDR3 runs 13 residues. With 1 base removed from V and 7 bases from J, the gap between germline ends came to 8 bases. Germline V lookup: CDR1 SGHNT, CDR2 YYREEE (reference sequence). The CDR3 here is CASSLYVVGELFF. The CDR3 DNA is TGTGCCAGCAGCTTGTACGTAGTCGGGGAGCTGTTTTTT.

V and J are TRBV11-3 and TRBJ2-3; tentative D call: TRBD2 (7 bases). V dropped 6 bases and J dropped 0 bases, with 10 bases sitting between them. Germline V gene sequence: CDR1 SGHNT, CDR2 YENEEA. This CDR3 is built from 14 residues. The CDR3 sequence is CASRRGGSTDTQYF. The DNA for the CDR3 is TGTGCCAGCAGAAGGGGGGGGAGCACAGATACGCAGTATTTT.

The CDR3 DNA reads as TGTGCCAGCAGCGTAAAAGGACTAGAGGGTGGCACAGATACGCAGTATTTT. The encoded protein is CASSVKGLEGGTDTQYF. The chain carries TRBV9 and TRBJ2-3; the match to TRBD2 covers 7 bases. Germline-derived CDR1 and CDR2 are SGDLS and YYNGEE. After removal of 1 base from V and 1 base from J, the junction contained 9 bases not matched to a gene. There are 17 residues in the CDR3.

V and J are TRBV6-1 and TRBJ2-7; 9 bases line up with TRBD1. V lost 4 bases and J lost 5; bases outside the gene matches: 6. The CDR3 runs 14 residues. Germline CDR1 is MNHNS and CDR2 is SASEGT. CDR3 protein: CASSGTGVRNEQYF. CDR3 bases: TGTGCCAGCAGTGGGACAGGGGTTCGGAACGAGCAGTACTTC.

The J gene is TRBJ2-2, the V gene TRBV2, with D perhaps matching TRBD2 (5 bases). This CDR3 region has 14 residues. The V end was cut by 3 bases, the J end by 6 bases, with 11 bases between. The germline CDR1 and CDR2 sequences are SNHLY and FYNNEI. Written as DNA, the CDR3 is TGTGCCAGCAGTGACGTAGGGAGAGCCGGGGAGCTGTTTTTT. This gives the protein CASSDVGRAGELFF.

The J gene is TRBJ1-2, the V gene TRBV6-5; D may be TRBD1 (6 bases). In germline, CDR1 is MNHEY, CDR2 SVGAGI. V lost 6 bases to trimming and J lost 4 bases, with 15 bases between them. The CDR3 covers 14 residues. The CDR3 DNA reads TGTGCCAGCAGCTCTCAACAGGGTACCTATGGCTACACCTTC. It specifies CASSSQQGTYGYTF.

J is TRBJ2-1 and V is TRBV18; the match to TRBD2 covers 14 bases. The CDR3 runs 19 residues. Germline V CDR1 and CDR2: KGHSH, LQKENI. V shed 8 bases, J shed 2 bases, and the junction held 14 bases outside the gene matches. CDR3 protein: CASTHPGTSGGVAYNEQFF. The CDR3 DNA is TGTGCCAGCACGCATCCCGGGACTAGCGGGGGAGTCGCCTACAATGAGCAGTTCTTC.

In its sample, this clone was seen once. The rearrangement uses TRBV5-1 and TRBJ2-3; 9 bases fit TRBD1. The V gene end was trimmed by 0 bases and the J gene end by 4 bases; junction bases not matched to a gene: 6. The CDR3 runs to 16 residues. Per germline, CDR1 SGHRS and CDR2 YFSETQ. CDR3 in DNA: TGCGCCAGCAGCTTGGCAACAGGGGGCGGGTCAGATACGCAGTATTTT. Its translation: CASSLATGGGSDTQYF.

This chain connects TRBV7-2 to TRBJ2-5, with 7 bases lining up with TRBD2. The CDR3 has 17 amino acids. The junction had 10 bases not matched to a gene; V was cut back by 2 bases and J by 1 base. CDR1 and CDR2 from the germline V gene are SGHTA and FQGNSA. Here the CDR3 DNA reads TGTGCCAGCAGCTTAAATAGTATAGCGGGCACCCAAGAGACCCAGTACTTC. It specifies CASSLNSIAGTQETQYF.

The chain recombines TRBV21-1 with TRBJ2-7; TRBD1 is the table's D call, not checked against the DNA. TRBV21-1 is described as a pseudogene. CDR3 length: 12 amino acids. The DNA of the CDR3 is TGTGCCAGCAGCAAAAGGGGGCTCGAGCAGTACTTC. This encodes CASSKRGLEQYF.

The rearrangement uses TRBV6-5 and TRBJ2-1; a possible D gene is TRBD2 (7 bases). Germline V gene sequence: CDR1 MNHEY, CDR2 SVGAGI. The V gene lost 6 bases and the J gene lost 2 bases, with 11 bases spanning the gap. CDR3 size: 14 residues. The CDR3: CASRGGGAYNEQFF. Here the CDR3 DNA reads TGTGCCAGCAGAGGGGGGGGAGCCTACAATGAGCAGTTCTTC.

The gene calls are TRBV11-2 and TRBJ1-1; the match to TRBD1 covers 7 bases. The CDR3 sequence is 14 residues long. Germline V gene lookup returns CDR1 SGHAT and CDR2 FQNNGV. Trimming at V came to 3 bases and at J to 2 bases, leaving 3 bases not matched to a gene. The CDR3 here is CASSLSGGNTEAFF. CDR3 nucleotides: TGTGCCAGCAGCTTGTCAGGGGGAAACACTGAAGCTTTCTTT.

The J gene is TRBJ1-2, the V gene TRBV7-3; 8 nucleotides agree with TRBD1. CDR3 length: 15 amino acids. Per germline, CDR1 SGHTA and CDR2 FQGTGA. V gave up 5 bases and J gave up 2 bases; unmatched junction bases: 7. DNA for the CDR3: TGTGCCAGCAGCCCACAGGGGGAAGCAAACTATGGCTACACCTTC. It is translated as CASSPQGEANYGYTF. Complete variable domain (other parts from reference TRBV7-3 and TRBJ1-2): GAGVSQTPSNKVTEKGKYVELRCDPISGHTALYWYRQSLGQGPEFLIYFQGTGAADDSGLPNDRFFAVRPEGSVSTLKIQRTERGDSAVYLCASSPQGEANYGYTFGSGTRLTVV.

Comments on this clone: At the DNA level, this CDR3 is encoded by other sequences in the same sample as well. V gene TRBV5-4 combines with J gene TRBJ2-3; D ambiguous. In germline, CDR1 is SGHNT, CDR2 YYREEE (reference sequence). The CDR3 is 13 residues long. Trimming took off 0 bases at V and 0 bases at J, with 2 bases between the two ends. CDR3 loop: CASSLESTDTQYF. In DNA form, the CDR3 reads TGTGCCAGCAGCTTGGAGAGCACAGATACGCAGTATTTT.

The V call is TRBV5-1, the J call TRBJ2-1; D perhaps matches TRBD1 (6 bases). This CDR3 has 14 amino acids. Germline-derived CDR1 and CDR2 are SGHRS and YFSETQ. V shed 4 bases and J shed 7 bases, with 15 bases lying between them. The CDR3 DNA reads as TGCGCCAGCAGCACGGGCACAGGGTATAATGAGCAGTTCTTC. Translating gives CASSTGTGYNEQFF.

This clone was recorded a few times. V is TRBV28 and J is TRBJ2-1, with 11 bases matching TRBD2. V was clipped by 3 bases and J by 7 bases; unmatched bases: 5. This CDR3 comprises 15 residues. Germline CDR1 and CDR2: MDHEN and SYDVKM. As DNA, the CDR3 is TGTGCCAGCAGTTTTAGCGGGGGGGCAGGAAATGAGCAGTTCTTC. Its protein product is CASSFSGGAGNEQFF.

The table lists this clone with a few counts. The V and J genes are TRBV11-3 and TRBJ2-1; 7 nucleotides agree with TRBD2. Germline V CDR1 and CDR2: SGHNT, YENEEA. This CDR3 comprises 15 residues. The junction had 6 bases not matched to a gene; V was cut back by 5 bases and J by 2 bases. CDR3 bases: TGTGCCAGCAGCCCCTGGGAGGGGCCCTACAATGAGCAGTTCTTC. Amino acid sequence: CASSPWEGPYNEQFF.

The chain uses TRBV18 and TRBJ2-3; TRBD2 agrees at 11 bases. Trimming took 5 bases from V and 5 from J; bases not matched to a gene: 15. Germline assignment: CDR1 KGHSH and CDR2 LQKENI. There are 18 residues in the CDR3. In nucleotides, the CDR3 is TGTGCCAGCTCAGGCACCAGACTAGCGGGGCCCCAGGGAGATACGCAGTATTTT. Its protein product is CASSGTRLAGPQGDTQYF.

The V gene is TRBV6-1, the J gene TRBJ1-1; D call uncertain. The CDR3 sequence is 13 residues long. CDR1 MNHNS and CDR2 SASEGT come from the germline V gene. The germline V and J ends were trimmed by 3 bases and 3 bases, with 8 bases remaining between them. This chain's CDR3 is CASSEGRDTEAFF. The CDR3 region has the DNA TGTGCCAGCAGTGAGGGTCGAGACACTGAAGCTTTCTTT.

This chain joins TRBV5-4 and TRBJ2-1, with D perhaps TRBD1 or TRBD2 (6 bases each). Germline loops: CDR1 SGHNT, CDR2 YYREEE (reference sequence). The CDR3 covers 14 residues. V was shortened by 4 bases and J by 6 bases, with 14 bases between the two germline ends. For the CDR3, the DNA is TGTGCCAGCAGCCCGGGGGCAGGGCTCAATGAGCAGTTCTTC. It codes for CASSPGAGLNEQFF.

The CDR3 region has the DNA TGTGCCAGCAGCCCAGGGAGCGGGGAGCTGTTTTTT. Translating gives CASSPGSGELFF. The J gene is TRBJ2-2, the V gene TRBV11-3; the D call may be TRBD1 or TRBD2 (5 bases each). Trimming left V 5 bases short and J 7 bases short, with 8 bases between. The CDR3 is made up of 12 amino acids. Germline loops: CDR1 SGHNT, CDR2 YENEEA.

This chain links TRBV5-1 with TRBJ2-1, with 8 bases fitting TRBD1. This CDR3 region has 23 residues. Trimming at V came to 4 bases and at J to 0 bases, leaving 27 bases not matched to a gene. The germline V gene has CDR1 SGHRS and CDR2 YFSETQ. In DNA, the CDR3 is TGCGCCAGCAGCGTAGGACAGGGTAACGCCTTAGGGTTTTGGGGCGCCTCCTACAATGAGCAGTTCTTC. Translation: CASSVGQGNALGFWGASYNEQFF.

The rearrangement joins TRBV7-2 to TRBJ2-7; 8 bases are shared with TRBD2. Trimming at V came to 5 bases and at J to 3 bases, leaving 9 bases not matched to a gene. CDR3 length: 15 residues. The V gene's germline CDR1 is SGHTA and CDR2 FQGNSA. The CDR3 DNA sequence: TGTGCCAGCAGCGGCAGCGGGGGCCCGCTCTACGAGCAGTACTTC. It translates to CASSGSGGPLYEQYF. Supplemented by reference TRBV7-2 and TRBJ2-7, the full variable domain reads GAGVSQSPSNKVTEKGKDVELRCDPISGHTALYWYRQSLGQGLEFLIYFQGNSAPDKSGLPSDRFSAERTGGSVSTLTIQRTQQEDSAVYLCASSGSGGPLYEQYFGPGTRLTVT.

The chain uses TRBV7-6 and TRBJ2-1; no firm D call. The V gene's germline CDR1 is SGHVS and CDR2 FNYEAQ. V lost 1 base and J 0 bases, leaving 4 bases between the germline ends. This CDR3 is 14 amino acids long. The CDR3: CASSLVGSYNEQFF. CDR3 nucleotide sequence: TGTGCCAGCAGCTTAGTCGGCTCCTACAATGAGCAGTTCTTC.

V usage is TRBV5-1 and J usage is TRBJ2-4; TRBD2 is a possible D gene (5 bases). Deletions cut 0 bases from V and 3 bases from J, with 13 bases between. The CDR3 runs 16 residues. Germline V gene lookup returns CDR1 SGHRS and CDR2 YFSETQ. CDR3 bases: TGCGCCAGCAGCTTGGGGACTGGCTCGGTCAAAAACATTCAGTACTTC. Translating gives CASSLGTGSVKNIQYF.

The genes are TRBV21-1 and TRBJ1-2; the listed D gene, TRBD1, was not tested against the DNA. TRBV21-1 is an annotated pseudogene. This CDR3 has 16 amino acids. The CDR3 DNA reads TGTGCCAGCAAGGTTGTAGGGACAGGCGATAACTATGGCTACACCTTC. Its translation: CASKVVGTGDNYGYTF.

V gene TRBV7-2 combines with J gene TRBJ1-4, with TRBD1 matching over 11 bases. Losses at the gene ends were 1 base for V and 7 bases for J; bases not matched to a gene: 5. CDR3 length equals 16 residues. Germline CDR1 and CDR2: SGHTA and FQGNSA. CDR3 bases: TGTGCCAGCAGCTTAGAGCAGGGACAGGGGGGTGAAAAACTGTTTTTT. It encodes CASSLEQGQGGEKLFF.

This clone has just a few counts. V is TRBV21-1 and J is TRBJ1-1; the tabulated D call, TRBD1, remains unverified against the DNA. TRBV21-1 is recorded as a pseudogene. CDR3 length: 12 amino acids. The CDR3 region has the DNA TGTGCTAGGGGCAGCGAAGTCCCTGAAGCTTTCTTT. Translated, it gives CARGSEVPEAFF.